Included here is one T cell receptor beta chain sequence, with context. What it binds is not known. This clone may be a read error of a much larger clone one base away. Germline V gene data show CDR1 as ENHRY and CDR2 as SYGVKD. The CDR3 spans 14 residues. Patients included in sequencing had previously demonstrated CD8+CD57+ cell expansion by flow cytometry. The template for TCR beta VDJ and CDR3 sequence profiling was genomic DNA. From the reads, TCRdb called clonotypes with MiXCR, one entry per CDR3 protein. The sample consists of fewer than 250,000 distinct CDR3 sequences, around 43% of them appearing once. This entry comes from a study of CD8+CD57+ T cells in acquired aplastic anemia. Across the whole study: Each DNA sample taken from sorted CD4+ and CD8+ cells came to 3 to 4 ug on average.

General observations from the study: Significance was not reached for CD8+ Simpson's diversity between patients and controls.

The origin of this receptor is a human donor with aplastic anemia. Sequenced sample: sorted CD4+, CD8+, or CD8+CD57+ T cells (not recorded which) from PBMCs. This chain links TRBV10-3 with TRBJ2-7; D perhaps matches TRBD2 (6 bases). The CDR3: CASSVRGMTYEQYF. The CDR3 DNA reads TGTGCCAGCAGTGTACGCGGGATGACCTACGAGCAGTACTTC.